These 27 T cell receptor beta chains were sequenced from one sample in a study of spatial heterogeneity in lung cancer. The sample's time point: sample taken at primary tumor resection. Whole RNA obtained from tumor, nontumor lung or frozen PBMC underwent sequencing without sorting. TCRdb reprocessed the 5' RACE reads with MiXCR, giving one entry per CDR3 protein. The sample includes about 95,000 distinct CDR3 sequences, approximately 8.6% of them seen just once. The sequenced sample was PBMCs, obtained at surgery. The receptors were gathered from a male donor with early-stage non-small cell lung cancer.

Many counts were recorded for this clonotype. The V and J genes are TRBV7-3 and TRBJ2-1, with 10 bases matching TRBD2. The V gene's germline CDR1 is SGHTA and CDR2 FQGTGA. The CDR3 has 16 amino acids. Unmatched junction bases numbered 5, after V lost 4 bases and J lost 2 bases. The CDR3 DNA reads as TGTGCCAGCAGCTCCATAGCGGGGGGTCCCTACAATGAGCAGTTCTTC. Its translation: CASSSIAGGPYNEQFF.

This clonotype was observed a handful of times. The chain couples TRBV7-2 to TRBJ2-2, with no clear D. The CDR3 runs to 13 residues. The V end lost 5 bases, the J end lost 7 bases, and 11 bases lay between the germline ends. CDR1 SGHTA and CDR2 FQGNSA come from the germline V gene. The CDR3 bases are TGTGCCAGCAGCCTCAACCCCGGCGGGGAGCTGTTTTTT. Its translation is CASSLNPGGELFF. The full variable domain, its missing parts supplied by reference TRBV7-2 and TRBJ2-2, is GAGVSQSPSNKVTEKGKDVELRCDPISGHTALYWYRQSLGQGLEFLIYFQGNSAPDKSGLPSDRFSAERTGGSVSTLTIQRTQQEDSAVYLCASSLNPGGELFFGEGSRLTVL.

Many counts were recorded for this clonotype. The chain combines TRBV7-3 with TRBJ1-1; possibly TRBD1 for D (5 bases). The CDR3 consists of 13 residues. V lost 2 bases and J 3 bases, leaving 7 bases between the germline ends. CDR1 and CDR2 from the germline V gene are SGHTA and FQGTGA. CDR3 in DNA: TGTGCCAGCAGCTTAGACAGTGACACTGAAGCTTTCTTT. It yields the protein CASSLDSDTEAFF.

The V call is TRBV20-1, the J call TRBJ2-1, with D uncertain. The CDR3 extends over 10 amino acids. Germline V lookup: CDR1 DFQATT, CDR2 SNEGSKA (reference sequence). The ends were cut back, 5 bases at V and 3 bases at J, with 2 bases in the middle. CDR3 bases: TGCAGTGCTTACTACAATGAGCAGTTCTTC. Amino acid sequence: CSAYYNEQFF.

This clonotype was found many times. V is TRBV7-2 and J is TRBJ2-6; D is ambiguous. The germline gives CDR1 SGHTA, CDR2 FQGNSA. Trimming shortened V by 3 bases and J by 0 bases, and 6 bases separated the two germline ends. The CDR3 runs 15 residues. In DNA, the CDR3 is TGTGCCAGCAGCTTGTTGGGCTCTGGGGCCAACGTCCTGACTTTC. Translation gives CASSLLGSGANVLTF.

This clonotype was found once. V gene TRBV10-3 combines with J gene TRBJ2-2, with a possible D match to TRBD2 (6 bases). The V gene's germline CDR1 is ENHRY and CDR2 SYGVKD. With 3 bases removed from V and 1 base from J, the gap between germline ends came to 9 bases. The CDR3 is 15 amino acids. CDR3 protein: CAISEGTGNTGELFF. The DNA for the CDR3 is TGTGCCATCAGTGAAGGGACTGGGAACACCGGGGAGCTGTTTTTT.

This rearrangement joins TRBV2 to TRBJ1-4; D is possibly TRBD1 (5 bases). V was cut by 6 bases and J by 3 bases, with 8 bases left in between. The CDR3 has 13 residues. Per germline, CDR1 SNHLY and CDR2 FYNNEI. CDR3 in DNA: TGTGCCAGCAGGGGGCCGGCTAATGAAAAACTGTTTTTT. Protein sequence: CASRGPANEKLFF.

In its sample, this clonotype was seen many times. The chain employs TRBV12-3 or TRBV12-4 and TRBJ1-1; TRBD1 is a possible D gene (5 bases). The CDR3 is 11 residues long. Trimming removed 5 bases at V and 8 bases at J, with 9 bases between. The CDR3 sequence: CASSPHREAFF. The CDR3 nucleotides read TGTGCCAGCAGTCCACACAGGGAAGCTTTCTTT.

The V and J genes are TRBV20-1 and TRBJ2-2; 8 bases are shared with TRBD2. With 3 bases clipped from V and 5 bases from J, the junction kept 11 bases outside the gene matches. The CDR3 is made up of 16 amino acids. Germline V CDR1 and CDR2: DFQATT, SNEGSKA (reference sequence). The CDR3 DNA follows: TGCAGTGCTAGGTACCCCGGGAGGGGACGTACCGGGGAGCTGTTTTTT. Its translation is CSARYPGRGRTGELFF.

This clonotype was observed a handful of times. V usage is TRBV20-1 and J usage is TRBJ2-1; D is ambiguous. The CDR3 totals 11 residues. Germline assignment: CDR1 DFQATT and CDR2 SNEGSKA (reference sequence). Trimming shortened V by 5 bases and J by 3 bases, and 5 bases separated the two germline ends. In DNA, the CDR3 is TGCAGTGCTTCATACTACAATGAGCAGTTCTTC. Residues: CSASYYNEQFF.

This clonotype was counted only a few times. The gene calls are TRBV5-1 and TRBJ2-5, with D unclear. Germline CDR1 and CDR2: SGHRS and YFSETQ. V was trimmed by 0 bases and J by 7 bases, leaving 13 bases between them. This CDR3 has 14 residues. CDR3 coding DNA: TGCGCCAGCAGCTTGGGAGCTAGTGGCGGGACCCAGTACTTC. Its translation: CASSLGASGGTQYF.

The sample holds many counts of this clonotype. Written as DNA, the CDR3 is TGTGCCAGCAGCGTAGGTGACACCGCGGGGACTGAAGCTTTCTTT. This encodes CASSVGDTAGTEAFF. The J gene is TRBJ1-1, the V gene TRBV9; D call uncertain. There are 15 residues in the CDR3. CDR1 is SGDLS and CDR2 is YYNGEE in the germline V gene. Trimming removed 0 bases from V and 5 bases from J, with 14 bases in between. The whole variable domain, remainder taken from reference TRBV9 and TRBJ1-1, is DSGVTQTPKHLITATGQRVTLRCSPRSGDLSVYWYQQSLDQGLQFLIQYYNGEERAKGNILERFSAQQFPDLHSELNLSSLELGDSALYFCASSVGDTAGTEAFFGQGTRLTVV.

This clonotype has more than one count but fewer than ten. The chain couples TRBV20-1 to TRBJ1-2; D not resolved. The CDR3 runs 15 residues. CDR1 and CDR2 (germline): DFQATT, SNEGSKA (reference sequence). V was clipped by 2 bases and J by 0 bases, with 13 bases between them. CDR3 sequence: CSARSGPKANYGYTF. DNA for the CDR3: TGCAGTGCTAGATCCGGCCCTAAAGCTAACTATGGCTACACCTTC.

This clonotype was counted many times. The chain carries TRBV9 and TRBJ2-6; D remains unclear. The CDR3 covers 15 residues. V lost 4 bases, J lost 0 bases, and 8 bases lay in between. Per germline, CDR1 SGDLS and CDR2 YYNGEE. The CDR3 DNA reads TGTGCCAGCAGCCCTACGGGCTCTGGGGCCAACGTCCTGACTTTC. Its protein product is CASSPTGSGANVLTF.

This clonotype was recorded at least ten times. The gene calls are TRBV18 and TRBJ2-7; tentatively, D is TRBD2 (5 bases). The germline V and J ends were trimmed by 3 bases and 7 bases, with 13 bases remaining between them. Germline V CDR1 and CDR2: KGHSH, LQKENI. The CDR3 is 13 residues long. CDR3 sequence (DNA): TGTGCCAGCTCACCGACGGGGTATAAGGAGCAGTACTTC. Translated: CASSPTGYKEQYF.

The chain links TRBV2 to TRBJ2-7; the D gene is possibly TRBD2 (5 bases). Germline CDR1 is SNHLY and CDR2 is FYNNEI. Trimming removed 6 bases from V and 7 bases from J, with 13 bases in between. This CDR3 comprises 12 residues. Here the CDR3 reads CASSAGRREQYF. DNA of the CDR3: TGTGCCAGCAGCGCCGGCCGGAGGGAGCAGTACTTC.

Ten or more counts support this clonotype. The V call is TRBV12-3 or TRBV12-4, the J call TRBJ2-5, with 8 bases aligning to TRBD2. The CDR3 runs to 11 residues. V lost 6 bases and J lost 9; bases outside the gene matches: 3. The CDR3 nucleotides are TGTGCCAGCAGATCAGCGGGAGCCCAGTACTTC. Protein product: CASRSAGAQYF.

This clonotype was detected only a few times. This chain connects TRBV2 to TRBJ1-2; D unclear. The germline V gene encodes CDR1 SNHLY and CDR2 FYNNEI. The CDR3 contains 13 residues. Trimming pared 3 bases from V and 4 bases from J, leaving 9 bases between. The CDR3 DNA is TGTGCCAGCAGTGATGGGGAATCCTATGGCTACACCTTC. Its translation is CASSDGESYGYTF.

This clonotype was seen more than once but under ten times. The rearrangement links TRBV5-1 to TRBJ2-3; possibly TRBD1 for D (5 bases). Germline assignment: CDR1 SGHRS and CDR2 YFSETQ. The CDR3 consists of 15 residues. V was shortened by 5 bases and J by 4 bases, with 17 bases between the two germline ends. CDR3 protein: CASSPANPGPDTQYF. The CDR3 DNA reads TGCGCCAGCAGTCCTGCTAATCCAGGGCCAGATACGCAGTATTTT.

This CDR3 reads CASSLPGGATTGELFF. For the CDR3, the DNA is TGTGCCAGCAGCCTCCCCGGGGGGGCGACCACCGGGGAGCTGTTTTTT. The chain is built from TRBV6-5 and TRBJ2-2, with 8 bases that match TRBD2. Looked up from germline, CDR1 is MNHEY and CDR2 is SVGAGI. The CDR3 sequence is 16 residues long. V was clipped by 6 bases and J by 4 bases; unmatched bases: 10.

This clonotype was counted a few times. The rearrangement joins TRBV14 to TRBJ1-1; no clear D gene. V shed 0 bases and J shed 3 bases, with 14 bases lying between them. The CDR3 has 16 residues. CDR1 and CDR2 from the germline V gene are SGHDN and FVKESK. The CDR3 spells CASSQDRGPRDTEAFF. The CDR3 nucleotides are TGTGCCAGCAGCCAAGATCGTGGCCCAAGGGACACTGAAGCTTTCTTT.

This chain links TRBV7-9 with TRBJ2-1; perhaps TRBD2 as D (6 bases). Germline V gene sequence: CDR1 SEHNR, CDR2 FQNEAQ (reference sequence). V lost 1 base and J lost 9, with 16 bases in between. CDR3 length: 15 amino acids. This CDR3 is CASSLDSGYGSEQFF. The CDR3 coding sequence is TGTGCCAGCAGCTTAGATAGCGGATACGGGAGTGAGCAGTTCTTC.

This clonotype was detected many times. V and J are TRBV23-1 and TRBJ2-7; D is perhaps TRBD2 (6 bases). TRBV23-1 is an ORF, with its function uncertain. CDR3 length: 14 amino acids. Trimming left V 6 bases short and J 3 bases short, with 15 bases between. CDR3 DNA sequence: TGCGCCAGCAGCCCGGGCCGGGGGAGCTACGAGCAGTACTTC. Protein sequence: CASSPGRGSYEQYF.

V gene TRBV18 combines with J gene TRBJ2-5; perhaps TRBD1 as D (6 bases). V lost 3 bases to trimming and J lost 0 bases, with 8 bases between them. Germline lookup yields CDR1 KGHSH and CDR2 LQKENI. There are 14 residues in the CDR3. CDR3 coding DNA: TGTGCCAGCTCACCGGGGGCCCACCAAGAGACCCAGTACTTC. It codes for CASSPGAHQETQYF.

This clonotype was counted between two and nine times. V and J are TRBV29-1 and TRBJ2-5; D is uncertain. The germline V gene has CDR1 SQVTM and CDR2 ANQGSEA. V was trimmed by 4 bases and J by 4 bases, leaving 16 bases between them. This CDR3 contains 14 residues. CDR3 residues: CSVGRSLPPETQYF. The DNA of the CDR3 is TGCAGCGTTGGCCGGTCCCTACCCCCAGAGACCCAGTACTTC.

This clonotype was seen many times. The chain employs TRBV24-1 and TRBJ1-2; tentative D call: TRBD1 (5 bases). In germline, CDR1 is KGHDR, CDR2 SFDVKD. The V and J ends lost 5 bases and 6 bases respectively, with 12 bases between them. CDR3 length: 13 residues. The CDR3 bases are TGTGCCACCAGTGCCAGAGGGACGCATGGCTACACCTTC. It codes for CATSARGTHGYTF.

Many counts were recorded for this clonotype. V and J are TRBV28 and TRBJ2-7, with 9 bases lining up with TRBD2. This CDR3 contains 16 residues. With V trimmed by 4 bases and J by 0 bases, 7 bases remained unmatched. Germline V gene data show CDR1 as MDHEN and CDR2 as SYDVKM. CDR3 protein: CASSSKTSGLSYEQYF. The CDR3 coding sequence is TGTGCCAGCAGTTCCAAAACTAGCGGGCTCTCCTACGAGCAGTACTTC.